This T cell receptor (beta chain) was documented in a study of shared T cell receptors in the human thymus. TCRdb's table, derived via immunoSEQ multiplex PCR, lists solely in-frame clones and lacks some. The data contain 650,000 to 950,000 clones, approximately 85% of them seen just once; the ten biggest clones take up roughly 0.01%. This CDR3 region has 18 residues. Per germline, CDR1 SGDLS and CDR2 YYNGEE. The ends were cut back, 1 base at V and 3 bases at J, with 19 bases in the middle. The sample was also reused in another study, on human thymus T cells.

The gene calls are TRBV9 and TRBJ2-2; tentative D call: TRBD1 (5 bases). Sequencing used thymocytes. The receptor comes from a girl under three years old with a congenital heart defect. CDR3 coding DNA: TGTGCCAGCAGCGTACATCGGTCGGTGGGGCGTCACACCGGGGAGCTGTTTTTT. Translation: CASSVHRSVGRHTGELFF. Supplemented by reference TRBV9 and TRBJ2-2, the full variable domain reads DSGVTQTPKHLITATGQRVTLRCSPRSGDLSVYWYQQSLDQGLQFLIQYYNGEERAKGNILERFSAQQFPDLHSELNLSSLELGDSALYFCASSVHRSVGRHTGELFFGEGSRLTVL.